This T cell receptor beta chain was sequenced during a study of shared clonotypes between healthy human individuals. Sorted-subset replicate PCRs used 150 to 200 ng DNA, approximately 33,000 T cell genomes. Data came from immunoSEQ multiplex PCR; TCRdb stores just in-frame clones and leaves some out. This sample has more than 2 million clones, with 85% to 95% found just once. Terminally differentiated effector memory CD45RA+ cells were left out of the naive CD8 fraction, which was CD45RO-negative and positively selected for CCR7. Trimming took off 2 bases at V and 7 bases at J, with 14 bases between the two ends. Per the germline V gene, CDR1 is MNHEY and CDR2 is SMNVEV (reference sequence). This CDR3 has 15 residues.

The rearrangement links TRBV27 to TRBJ2-2, with a weak D call TRBD1 (6 bases). Material for sequencing was naive CD8+ T cells from PBMCs. The receptor was isolated from a man younger than 30 in good health. Some clones in this sample may be carry-over from other donors' samples. The chain's CDR3 is CASSLVTGWVGELFF. In DNA form, the CDR3 reads TGTGCCAGCAGTTTAGTTACAGGGTGGGTCGGGGAGCTGTTTTTT.